Here is one T cell receptor (beta chain) with its context. V was pared by 10 bases and J by 4 bases, with 9 bases of the junction left unmatched. The CDR3 is 14 amino acids. The germline gives CDR1 SEHNR, CDR2 FQNEAQ (reference sequence). This specimen belongs to a study of T-cell memory formation after mild COVID-19. Via MiXCR, TCRdb re-called the 5' RACE reads, giving one row per CDR3 protein. The profile shows roughly 350,000 distinct CDR3 sequences, roughly 15% of them singletons. The TCR comes from a man in his late teens or twenties who had mild COVID-19 (a few samples of this study predate the infection). Cell type and time point are not known. This chain links TRBV7-9 with TRBJ2-2; 7 bases align to TRBD1. What was sequenced was PBMCs or a T cell subset sorted from them (not recorded which). The CDR3: CAIHRGTGTGELFF. CDR3 DNA sequence: TGTGCCATTCACAGGGGCACGGGCACCGGGGAGCTGTTTTTT.